This is a list of T cell receptor beta chains from one sample in a study of blood T cell repertoires in COVID-19. The protocol was immunoSEQ multiplex PCR, while the TCRdb copy is restricted to in-frame clones and leaves out a portion. The sample contains 200,000 to 250,000 clones, roughly 90% of which appear only once. Sequenced material: peripheral blood. All receptors derive from a woman aged 60-75 years with acute or convalescent COVID-19. CDR3s include the opening cysteine and the closing phenylalanine or tryptophan. The order of the fields is V gene, D gene, clone size, J gene, CDR3 protein, CDR3 DNA. D genes are given only for firm matches. Size tells how often a clone was seen (once, few, many) or the class of an expanded clone, and some rows leave it out.

TRBV2,TRBD1,.,TRBJ2-3,CASNDRGLIGTDTQYF,TGTGCCAGCAACGACAGGGGGCTAATCGGCACAGATACGCAGTATTTT
TRBV19,TRBD2,.,TRBJ2-1,CASSGTSGNNEQFF,TGTGCCAGTAGCGGGACTAGCGGAAACAATGAGCAGTTCTTC
TRBV11-2,.,.,TRBJ1-5,CASSLEAGRARGWGNQPQHF,TGTGCCAGCAGCTTAGAGGCCGGCAGGGCAAGGGGTTGGGGCAATCAGCCCCAGCATTTT
TRBV5-6,TRBD1,.,TRBJ2-3,CASSLVGTGFYTQYF,TGTGCCAGCAGCCTCGTCGGGACAGGGTTTTATACGCAGTATTTT
TRBV3-1/TRBV3-2,.,many,TRBJ1-1,CASSQTARTEAFF,TGTGCCAGCAGCCAAACAGCCCGGACTGAAGCTTTCTTT
TRBV6-4,.,.,TRBJ2-3,CASSREEYDTQYF,TGTGCCAGCAGTAGAGAGGAGTATGATACGCAGTATTTT
TRBV6-5,.,.,TRBJ1-2,CASSISTGLNYGYTF,TGTGCCAGCAGTATTTCGACAGGTCTTAACTATGGCTACACCTTC
TRBV2,TRBD2,few,TRBJ2-7,CASSEAGGSHEQYF,TGTGCCAGCAGTGAAGCTGGCGGGAGCCACGAGCAGTACTTC
TRBV5-1,TRBD1,.,TRBJ2-1,CASNGRTGEPNEQFF,TGCGCCAGCAACGGACGGACAGGGGAACCCAATGAGCAGTTCTTC
TRBV5-4,TRBD2,.,TRBJ2-3,CASSLRLAGGRTDTQYF,TGTGCCAGCAGCTTAAGACTAGCGGGGGGACGCACAGATACGCAGTATTTT
TRBV27,.,.,TRBJ1-2,CASSLRGGPTNYGYTF,TGTGCCAGCAGTTTAAGGGGAGGGCCCACTAACTATGGCTACACCTTC
TRBV24-1,.,.,TRBJ1-1,CATSDFGSRGAFF,TGTGCCACCAGTGATTTTGGATCTAGAGGAGCTTTCTTT
TRBV7-9,.,once,TRBJ1-4,CASSLSFQGGEKLFF,TGTGCCAGCAGCTTATCTTTCCAGGGTGGGGAAAAACTGTTTTTT
TRBV5-1,TRBD1,.,TRBJ1-1,CASSLGDRVGSTEAFF,TGCGCCAGCAGCTTGGGGGACAGGGTGGGATCCACTGAAGCTTTCTTT
TRBV4-1,TRBD1,.,TRBJ2-2,CASSQDQGAVTGELFF,TGCGCCAGCAGCCAAGATCAGGGGGCAGTTACCGGGGAGCTGTTTTTT
TRBV7-2,.,once,TRBJ1-1,CASSGQIMNTEAFF,TGTGCCAGCAGCGGTCAGATCATGAACACTGAAGCTTTCTTT
TRBV4-2,TRBD2,.,TRBJ2-1,CASSQGGWAISRLAENNEQFF,TGTGCCAGCAGCCAAGGGGGATGGGCGATCTCAAGACTAGCGGAAAACAATGAGCAGTTCTTC
TRBV27,TRBD1,once,TRBJ1-6,CASSPGQGGSPLHF,TGTGCCAGCAGTCCAGGACAGGGTGGTTCACCCCTCCACTTT
TRBV5-1,.,.,TRBJ1-1,CASSRRGLTEAFF,TGCGCCAGCAGCCGGCGGGGGTTAACTGAAGCTTTCTTT
TRBV19,.,.,TRBJ2-3,CASSMRDTQYF,TGTGCCAGTAGTATGAGAGATACGCAGTATTTT
TRBV6-2/TRBV6-3,TRBD2,.,TRBJ2-1,CASSYPGLAAHNEQFF,TGTGCCAGCAGTTACCCGGGACTAGCGGCTCACAATGAGCAGTTCTTC
TRBV5-5,.,.,TRBJ1-5,CASSLVQGNNQPQHF,TGTGCCAGCAGCTTGGTTCAGGGCAACAATCAGCCCCAGCATTTT
TRBV19,.,.,TRBJ1-1,CASSIVAGITEAFF,TGTGCCAGTAGTATAGTTGCGGGGATCACTGAAGCTTTCTTT
TRBV6-5,TRBD1,.,TRBJ2-5,CATRGGAETQYF,TGTGCCACCAGAGGGGGCGCGGAGACCCAGTACTTC
TRBV7-2,.,.,TRBJ2-1,CASSLAPLAGISYNEQFF,TGTGCCAGCAGCTTAGCACCCTTGGCGGGGATTTCCTACAATGAGCAGTTCTTC
TRBV5-4,.,.,TRBJ1-3,CASSLGQDSSGNTIYF,TGTGCCAGCAGCTTGGGTCAGGACTCCTCTGGAAACACCATATATTTT
TRBV27,TRBD1,.,TRBJ1-3,CASSFSGGFSGNTIYF,TGTGCCAGCAGTTTCTCAGGGGGCTTCTCTGGAAACACCATATATTTT
TRBV7-6,TRBD1,.,TRBJ2-7,CASSLVGGTASSEQYF,TGTGCCAGCAGCTTGGTTGGTGGGACAGCGAGTTCTGAGCAGTACTTC
TRBV27,.,.,TRBJ2-5,CASSLYRVTGETQYF,TGTGCCAGCAGTTTATATCGAGTGACAGGAGAGACCCAGTACTTC